This TCR beta chain was recorded in a study of cytomegalovirus exposure and HLA in healthy donors. Overall study results and limits: Roughly uniform sequencing depth across donors was assumed, possibly incorrectly. Despite most TCR sequences being rare, some public TCRs occurred in many donors. Relative to the approximately 700-donor mean, N-insertions were reportedly fewer in an Asian-associated ancestry cluster in a later analysis. CMV serostatus was the sole immune exposure information available.

Primers: 60 Vbeta forward and 13 Jbeta reverse. Using immunoSEQ multiplex PCR, the repertoire was profiled, and TCRdb retains in-frame clones only, with some absent. The sample lists some 170,000 clones; approximately 80% were seen once. In its sample, this clone was seen a few times. Its antigen is still unknown. The TCR was taken from a woman between 45 and 60 years old in good health and CMV-seronegative. The specimen was PBMCs.

CDR3 bases: TGTGCCACAAACAGCGGAACCTACGAGCAGTACTTC. The encoded protein is CATNSGTYEQYF. The chain uses TRBV10-3 and TRBJ2-7; D might be TRBD2 (5 bases). The CDR3 runs 12 residues. Looked up from germline, CDR1 is ENHRY and CDR2 is SYGVKD. With 10 bases removed from V and 2 bases from J, the gap between germline ends came to 12 bases.